The source of this TCR beta chain is a study of identical twins listed by TCRdb under 2016. For the wider study: The study deep-sequenced TCR alpha and beta repertoires from monozygotic twins, unrelated adults of various ages and cord blood to test whether fetal clonotypes persist. To rule out contamination, the twin experiments were replicated at different times with different library preparation protocols.

Points on this clonotype: Its specific antigen is unknown. Per-nucleotide qualities are absent, and no much larger clonotype sits a single base away.

Based on the germline V gene, the CDR1 and CDR2 sequences are SQVTM and ANQGSEA. Trimming takes 4 bases from V and 6 bases from J, and the germline ends sit 9 bases apart. The CDR3 sequence holds 12 residues, the cysteine and phenylalanine included. The retained sequence is limited to the CDR3, 36 bases, with the frame set at the first base. Library method: 5' RACE. Sequencing instrument: Illumina HiSeq 2000. Template switching introduced a universal primer binding site; the final cDNA contained a unique molecular identifier, enabling accurate counting of TCR cDNA molecules. Specific primers in the conserved constant-segment region were used to synthesize first-strand cDNA for the TCR alpha and beta chains. Each cDNA library was double barcoded, with a SMART-Mk sample barcode plus Illumina barcodes, to control for contamination. TruSeq adapter sequences, together with Illumina sample barcodes, were added in two successive PCR steps. The TCR alpha and beta cDNA libraries were sequenced on the Illumina HiSeq platform using custom primers. Per the authors' processing: MiGEC was used to process raw reads and extract unique molecular identifiers, and MiXCR was used to find CDR3 positions. Recombination models were inferred per individual with the repgenHMM and IGoR tools using an EM algorithm. The analysis of shared clonotypes was done with the tcR package in R, with sharing normalized by the product of cloneset sizes. Out-of-frame nonproductive sequences were analyzed to study raw recombination free of thymic and clonal selection effects. TCRdb redid the processing of the public reads, applying fastp at Q25 and MiXCR, and retained in-frame beta chains. A single entry per CDR3 protein holds the most common genes and DNA from its merged rows. These V and J calls derive from TCRdb rather than the authors' analysis. This sample lists nearly 650,000 distinct CDR3 sequences; just over 7% were detected once. The top ten clonotypes cover 1.6% of the sample.

On the study overall, not on this receptor specifically: Invariant T cells such as MAIT and iNKT could partly confound zero-insertion analyses, although diverse VJ usage argued against such confounding for most clonotypes. Excess twin sharing in beta out-of-frame sequences was weaker because fewer shared sequences lowered the signal-to-noise ratio. In monozygotic twins, recombination models systematically underestimated out-of-frame TCR alpha sharing, but the models matched the sharing seen between unrelated individuals. Fewer insertions were carried by abundant cord blood beta clonotypes, a similar but weaker trend appeared in young adult naive repertoires, and no such trend appeared in memory repertoires. Because the same donors could not be followed over many years, conclusions were based on cross-sectional statistical analysis. Compared with coincidental sharing between unrelated individuals, an excess of low generation-probability sequences was observed among out-of-frame TCR alpha sequences shared between twins.

Every donor was a healthy Caucasian. Three pairs of female monozygotic twins, all aged 18 to 29 years, made up the twin cohort. Peripheral blood mononuclear cells were used as the source from which RNA for TCR libraries was isolated. The same sample was also studied in work on yellow fever vaccine responses in identical twins. The second paper states: The authors reported that the T cell response to vaccination in identical twins appeared partly convergent and partly personalized. Focusing on identical twins, the study followed the T cell clones that responded to the vaccine, and did so with precision.

The chain is encoded by TRBV29-1 joined to TRBJ1-4; no D segment can be confidently identified. The sequence was obtained from a woman aged 18-29 years in good health. The sample comprised PBMCs. The nucleotide sequence is given as TGCAGCGTTGCGGGGTCAGATGAAAAACTGTTTTTT. It encodes CSVAGSDEKLFF.